This paragraph covers one T cell receptor (beta chain) sequence. No antigen is known for it. TCRdb re-called the 5' RACE reads and shows each CDR3 protein once, DNA omitted. Its listing shows some 210,000 distinct CDR3 sequences. The CDR3 runs to 14 residues. CDR1 is SGHTS and CDR2 is YDEGEE in the germline V gene. The record originates from a study of monozygotic twins with inflammatory bowel disease. Study-level points and caveats: Repertoire similarity did not separate concordant from discordant twins, possibly from limited power.

This clonotype was obtained from a human donor with ulcerative colitis or Crohn's disease, or a healthy co-twin of an affected twin (not recorded which). The source material was blood. The genes are TRBV5-8 and TRBJ1-1; TCRdb names TRBD1, which stays unverified in the absence of DNA. The CDR3 region is CASTLSRGNTEAFF.